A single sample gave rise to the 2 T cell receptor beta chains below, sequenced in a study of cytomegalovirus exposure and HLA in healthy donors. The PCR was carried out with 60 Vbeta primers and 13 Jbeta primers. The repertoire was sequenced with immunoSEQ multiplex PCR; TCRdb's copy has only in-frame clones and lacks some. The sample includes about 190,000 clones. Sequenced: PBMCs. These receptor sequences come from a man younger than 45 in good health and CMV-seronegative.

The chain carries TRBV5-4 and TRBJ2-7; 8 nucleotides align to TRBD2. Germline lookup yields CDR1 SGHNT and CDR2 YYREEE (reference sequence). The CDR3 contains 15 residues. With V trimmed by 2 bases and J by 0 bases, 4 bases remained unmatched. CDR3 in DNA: TGTGCCAGCAGCTTTAAGGCGGGAGGCTCCTACGAGCAGTACTTC. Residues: CASSFKAGGSYEQYF.

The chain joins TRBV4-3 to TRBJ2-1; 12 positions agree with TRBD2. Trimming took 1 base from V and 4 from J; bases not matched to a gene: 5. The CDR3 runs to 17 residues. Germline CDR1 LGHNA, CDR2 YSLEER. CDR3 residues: CASSQASSGGVYNEQFF. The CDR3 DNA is TGCGCCAGCAGCCAAGCGTCTAGCGGGGGGGTTTACAATGAGCAGTTCTTC.